This T cell receptor beta chain is drawn from a study of Graves' ophthalmopathy and Graves' hyperthyroidism. This clonotype was seen only once. Its matching antigen is unknown. Broader study findings: With a specificity of 72.22% and a sensitivity of 60% to 71%, the model predicted ophthalmopathy progression.

Unmatched junction bases numbered 7, after V lost 3 bases and J lost 3 bases. The germline V gene has CDR1 SEHNR and CDR2 FQNEAQ (reference sequence). The CDR3 contains 15 residues. Amplification targeted the TCR beta CDR3 regions, with RNA transcripts as the source material. Investigators did first-round RT-PCR with HTBI primers, then second-round multiplex PCR. Each CDR3 protein gets one entry after TCRdb re-called the multiplex PCR reads with MiXCR. Altogether 450,000 to 600,000 distinct CDR3 sequences are present, under 45% being singletons, with the ten largest covering less than 4.5%. The clonotype comes from an adult man with Graves' hyperthyroidism. V is TRBV7-9 and J is TRBJ2-7; TRBD2 aligns across 8 bases. Sample: peripheral blood or thyroid tissue (not recorded which). CDR3 protein: CASSFAGGVSYEQYF. The CDR3 DNA sequence: TGTGCCAGCAGCTTCGCGGGGGGCGTTAGCTACGAGCAGTACTTC.